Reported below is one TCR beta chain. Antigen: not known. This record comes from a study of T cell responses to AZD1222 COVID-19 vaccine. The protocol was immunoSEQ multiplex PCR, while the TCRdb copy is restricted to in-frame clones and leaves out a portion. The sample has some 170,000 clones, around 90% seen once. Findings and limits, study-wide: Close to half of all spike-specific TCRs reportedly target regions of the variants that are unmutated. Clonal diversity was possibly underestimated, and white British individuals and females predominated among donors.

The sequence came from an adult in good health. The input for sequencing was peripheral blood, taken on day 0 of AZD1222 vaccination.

CDR3 bases: TGCGCCAGCAGCTTGGCGGACAGGATCGATAATGAAAAACTGTTTTTT. Amino acids: CASSLADRIDNEKLFF. This chain connects TRBV5-1 to TRBJ1-4; TRBD1 aligns across 7 bases. Germline V gives CDR1 SGHRS, CDR2 YFSETQ. Trimming cost V 0 bases and J 4 bases; bases outside gene matches: 6. CDR3 length equals 16 residues.